This T cell receptor (beta chain) came from a study of blood T cell repertoires in COVID-19. Study context: COVID-19 samples from acute and convalescent phases originated in the United States, Italy and Spain. T cells, B-cell-depleted T cells, or PBMCs supplied cDNA or gDNA.

With 1 base clipped from V and 8 bases from J, the junction kept 3 bases outside the gene matches. The CDR3 sequence is 14 residues long. Germline CDR1 SGHRS, CDR2 YFSETQ. The method was immunoSEQ multiplex PCR; TCRdb's version includes in-frame clones alone and lacks a portion of them. The profile shows about 160,000 clones, roughly 81% of them singletons. Material for sequencing was peripheral blood. The clonotype was recovered from a man aged 40-55 years with acute or convalescent COVID-19. V is TRBV5-1 and J is TRBJ1-1; 12 bases agree with TRBD1. CDR3 nucleotides: TGCGCCAGCAGCTTGCCGGGACAGGGGGCCGAAGCTTTCTTT. This gives the protein CASSLPGQGAEAFF.